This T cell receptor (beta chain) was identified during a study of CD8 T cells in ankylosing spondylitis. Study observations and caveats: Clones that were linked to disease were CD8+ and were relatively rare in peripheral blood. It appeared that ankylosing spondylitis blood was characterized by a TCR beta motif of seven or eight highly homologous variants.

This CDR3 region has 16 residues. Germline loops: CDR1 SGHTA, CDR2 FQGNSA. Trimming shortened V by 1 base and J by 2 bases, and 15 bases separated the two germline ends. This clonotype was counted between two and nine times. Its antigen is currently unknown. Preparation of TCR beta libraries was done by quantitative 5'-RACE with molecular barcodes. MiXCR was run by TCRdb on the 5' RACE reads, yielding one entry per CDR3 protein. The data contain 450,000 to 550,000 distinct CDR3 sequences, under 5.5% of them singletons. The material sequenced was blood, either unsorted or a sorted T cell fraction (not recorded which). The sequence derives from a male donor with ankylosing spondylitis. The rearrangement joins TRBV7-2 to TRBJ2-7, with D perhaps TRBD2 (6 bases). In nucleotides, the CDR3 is TGTGCCAGCAGCTTAGACGCCGGGAGCTCGGCCTACGAGCAGTACTTC. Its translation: CASSLDAGSSAYEQYF. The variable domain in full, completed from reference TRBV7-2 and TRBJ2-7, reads GAGVSQSPSNKVTEKGKDVELRCDPISGHTALYWYRQSLGQGLEFLIYFQGNSAPDKSGLPSDRFSAERTGGSVSTLTIQRTQQEDSAVYLCASSLDAGSSAYEQYFGPGTRLTVT.